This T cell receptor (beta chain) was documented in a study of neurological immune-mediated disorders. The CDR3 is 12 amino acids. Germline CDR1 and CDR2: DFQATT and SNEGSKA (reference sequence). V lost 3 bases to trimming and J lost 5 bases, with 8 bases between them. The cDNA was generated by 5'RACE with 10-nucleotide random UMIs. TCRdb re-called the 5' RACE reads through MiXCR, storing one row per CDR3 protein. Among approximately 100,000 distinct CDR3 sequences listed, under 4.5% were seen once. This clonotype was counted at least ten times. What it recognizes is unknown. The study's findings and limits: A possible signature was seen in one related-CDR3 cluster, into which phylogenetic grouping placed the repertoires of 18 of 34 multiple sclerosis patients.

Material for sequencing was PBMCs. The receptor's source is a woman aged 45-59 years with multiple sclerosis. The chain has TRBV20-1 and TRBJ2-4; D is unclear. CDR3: CSARGGENIQYF. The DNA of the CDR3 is TGCAGTGCTAGGGGTGGAGAAAACATTCAGTACTTC.